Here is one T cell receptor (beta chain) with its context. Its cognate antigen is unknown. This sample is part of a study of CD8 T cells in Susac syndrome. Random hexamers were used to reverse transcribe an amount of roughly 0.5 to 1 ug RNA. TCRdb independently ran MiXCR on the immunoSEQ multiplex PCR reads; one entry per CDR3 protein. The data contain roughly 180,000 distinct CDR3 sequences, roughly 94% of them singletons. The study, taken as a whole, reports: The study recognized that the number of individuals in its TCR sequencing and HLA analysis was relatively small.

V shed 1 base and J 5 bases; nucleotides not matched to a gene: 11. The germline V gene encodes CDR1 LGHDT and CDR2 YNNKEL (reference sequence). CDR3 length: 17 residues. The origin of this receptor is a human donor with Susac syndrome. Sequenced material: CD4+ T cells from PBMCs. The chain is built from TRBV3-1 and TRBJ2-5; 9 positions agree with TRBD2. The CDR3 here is CASSQVSGGPPGETQYF. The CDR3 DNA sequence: TGTGCCAGCAGCCAAGTCAGCGGGGGGCCTCCTGGGGAGACCCAGTACTTC.